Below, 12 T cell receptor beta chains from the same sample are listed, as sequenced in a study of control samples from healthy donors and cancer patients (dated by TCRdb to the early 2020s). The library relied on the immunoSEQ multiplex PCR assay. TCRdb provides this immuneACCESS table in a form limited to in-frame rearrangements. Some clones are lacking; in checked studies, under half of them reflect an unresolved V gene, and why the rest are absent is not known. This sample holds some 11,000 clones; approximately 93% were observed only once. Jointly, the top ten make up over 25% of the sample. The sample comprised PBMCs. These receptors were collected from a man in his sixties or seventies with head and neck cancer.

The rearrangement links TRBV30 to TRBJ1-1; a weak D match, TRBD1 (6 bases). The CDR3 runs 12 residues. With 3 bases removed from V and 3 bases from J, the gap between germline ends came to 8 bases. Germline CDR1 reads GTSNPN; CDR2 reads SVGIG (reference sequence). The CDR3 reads CAWRQGYTEAFF. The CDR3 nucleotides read TGTGCCTGGAGACAGGGTTACACTGAAGCTTTCTTT.

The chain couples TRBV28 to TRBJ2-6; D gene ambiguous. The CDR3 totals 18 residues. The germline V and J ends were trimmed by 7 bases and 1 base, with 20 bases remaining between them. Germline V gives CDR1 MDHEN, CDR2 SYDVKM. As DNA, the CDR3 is TGTGCCAGCACCCTCGGTCCACTTGGTTCATCTGGGGCCAACGTCCTGACTTTC. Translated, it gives CASTLGPLGSSGANVLTF.

The CDR3 coding sequence is TGTGCCAGCTCACCACCGGGGGGGAGAGTAGCTTTCTTT. As protein: CASSPPGGRVAFF. This chain connects TRBV18 to TRBJ1-1, with D possibly being TRBD1 (5 bases). With 0 bases removed from V and 10 bases from J, the gap between germline ends came to 12 bases. CDR1 is KGHSH, CDR2 LQKENI, per germline. The CDR3 spans 13 residues.

CDR3 coding DNA: TGTGCCAGCAGTTACTCCTCAGGGGGCTATGGCTACACCTTC. Translation: CASSYSSGGYGYTF. The chain carries TRBV27 and TRBJ1-2; 7 positions agree with TRBD1. CDR1 is MNHEY and CDR2 is SMNVEV in the germline V gene (reference sequence). This CDR3 has 14 amino acids. J was trimmed by 4 bases and V by 4 bases; bases with no gene match: 6.

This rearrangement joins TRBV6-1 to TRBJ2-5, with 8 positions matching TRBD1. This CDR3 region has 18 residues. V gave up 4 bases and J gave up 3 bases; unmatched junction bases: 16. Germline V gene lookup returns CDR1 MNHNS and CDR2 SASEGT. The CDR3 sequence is CASSASGTGLYSKETQYF. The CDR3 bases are TGTGCCAGCAGTGCCTCCGGGACAGGCCTATACTCTAAAGAGACCCAGTACTTC.

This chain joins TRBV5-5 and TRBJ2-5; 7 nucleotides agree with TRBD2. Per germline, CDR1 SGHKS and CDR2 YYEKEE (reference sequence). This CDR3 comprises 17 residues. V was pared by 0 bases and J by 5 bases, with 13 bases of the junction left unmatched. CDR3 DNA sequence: TGTGCCAGCAGCTTGGAGGGCCTGGGGGGGTTTGGGGAGACCCAGTACTTC. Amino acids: CASSLEGLGGFGETQYF. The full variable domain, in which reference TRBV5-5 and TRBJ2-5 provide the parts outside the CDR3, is DAGVTQSPTHLIKTRGQQVTLRCSPISGHKSVSWYQQVLGQGPQFIFQYYEKEERGRGNFPDRFSARQFPNYSSELNVNALLLGDSALYLCASSLEGLGGFGETQYFGPGTRLLVL.

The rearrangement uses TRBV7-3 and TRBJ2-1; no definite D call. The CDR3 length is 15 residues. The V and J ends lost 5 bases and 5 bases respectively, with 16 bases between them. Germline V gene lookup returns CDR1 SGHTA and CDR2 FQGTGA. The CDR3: CASSPIVLADNEQFF. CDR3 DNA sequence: TGTGCCAGCAGCCCCATAGTGCTCGCCGACAATGAGCAGTTCTTC.

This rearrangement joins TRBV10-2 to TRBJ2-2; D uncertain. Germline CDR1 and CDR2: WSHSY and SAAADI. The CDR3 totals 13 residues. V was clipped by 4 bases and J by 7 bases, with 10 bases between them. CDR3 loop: CASSGPEVGELFF. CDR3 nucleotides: TGCGCCAGCAGTGGGCCCGAGGTCGGGGAGCTGTTTTTT.

Here the CDR3 DNA reads TGCGCCAGCAGTGAAGGAGGAGACTACACTCAGCCCCAGCATTTT. This gives the protein CASSEGGDYTQPQHF. The chain couples TRBV10-1 to TRBJ1-5; no reliable D call. V dropped 3 bases and J dropped 6 bases, with 15 bases sitting between them. Germline V CDR1 and CDR2: WNHNN, SYGVQD (reference sequence). The CDR3 extends over 15 amino acids.

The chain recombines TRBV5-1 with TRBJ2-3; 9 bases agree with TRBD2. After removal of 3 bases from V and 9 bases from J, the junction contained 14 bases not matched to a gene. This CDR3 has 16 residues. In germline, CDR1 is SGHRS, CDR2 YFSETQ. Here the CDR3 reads CASSSLPSGAPLTQYF. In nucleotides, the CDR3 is TGCGCCAGCAGCTCCCTCCCTAGCGGGGCCCCTCTGACGCAGTATTTT.

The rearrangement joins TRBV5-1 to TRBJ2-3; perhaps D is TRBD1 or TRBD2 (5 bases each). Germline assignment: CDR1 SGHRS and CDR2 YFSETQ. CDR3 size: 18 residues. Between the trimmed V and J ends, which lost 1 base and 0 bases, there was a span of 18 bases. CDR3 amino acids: CASSLSRVSGPSTDTQYF. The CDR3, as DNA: TGCGCCAGCAGCTTGTCCAGGGTCAGCGGCCCCAGCACAGATACGCAGTATTTT.

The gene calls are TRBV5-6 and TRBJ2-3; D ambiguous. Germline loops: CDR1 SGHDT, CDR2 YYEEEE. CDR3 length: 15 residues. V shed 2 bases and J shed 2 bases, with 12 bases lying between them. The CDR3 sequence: CASSLNLWATDTQYF. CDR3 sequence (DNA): TGTGCCAGCAGCTTAAATTTATGGGCCACAGATACGCAGTATTTT. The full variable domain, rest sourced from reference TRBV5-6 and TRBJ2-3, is DAGVTQSPTHLIKTRGQQVTLRCSPKSGHDTVSWYQQALGQGPQFIFQYYEEEERQRGNFPDRFSGHQFPNYSSELNVNALLLGDSALYLCASSLNLWATDTQYFGPGTRLTVL.